Each of the 14 T cell receptor beta chains below was sequenced from the same sample in a study of T cell responses to AZD1222 COVID-19 vaccine. Profiling relied on immunoSEQ multiplex PCR, and the TCRdb table lists in-frame clones only, not all of them. Seen here are 130,000 to 150,000 clones, just over 90% observed once, and the top ten hold 1.5% to 2%. Sequences were derived from peripheral blood, sampled on day 0 of AZD1222 vaccination. These receptors all come from an adult in good health.

The rearrangement joins TRBV7-9 to TRBJ1-3; D is perhaps TRBD1 (6 bases). V was shortened by 3 bases and J by 4 bases, with 13 bases between the two germline ends. CDR1 is SEHNR, CDR2 FQNEAQ, per germline (reference sequence). The CDR3 consists of 15 residues. CDR3 sequence: CASSLTGTQGNTIYF. The CDR3 DNA sequence: TGTGCCAGCAGCTTGACCGGGACACAAGGAAACACCATATATTTT.

Turning to this clone: The DNA is omitted, as the CDR3 cannot be located on it reliably, and the CDR3 follows TCRdb's listing. The chain has TRBV7-5 and TRBJ1-4; the tabulated D call, TRBD1, remains unverified against the DNA. TRBV7-5 is shown as a pseudogene. The CDR3 spans 14 amino acids, including both terminal residues. CDR3 sequence: CVRTVGGGSGKLFF.

This clone was observed once. This sequence joins TRBV5-4 and TRBJ1-1; 7 bases align to TRBD1. Germline CDR1 and CDR2: SGHNT and YYREEE (reference sequence). The CDR3 runs 13 residues. The trim removed 3 bases at V and 5 bases at J, leaving 4 bases unmatched. This CDR3 reads CASSSTGDTEAFF. In nucleotides, the CDR3 is TGTGCCAGCAGCTCCACAGGGGATACTGAAGCTTTCTTT.

This clone has just one count. V usage is TRBV6-5 and J usage is TRBJ2-7; 11 bases agree with TRBD2. The CDR3 is made up of 15 amino acids. Germline CDR1 reads MNHEY; CDR2 reads SVGAGI. With V trimmed by 6 bases and J by 4 bases, 8 bases remained unmatched. The CDR3 reads CASSGRTSGFYEQYF. The CDR3 DNA is TGTGCCAGCAGCGGCCGGACTAGCGGGTTTTACGAGCAGTACTTC.

Of note for this clone: Within the sample, other DNA sequences also encode this same CDR3. The CDR3 DNA reads as TGTGCCAGCAGCGTAGGCGGTTCCTACAATGAGCAGTTCTTC. This encodes CASSVGGSYNEQFF. The chain couples TRBV9 to TRBJ2-1; D not resolved. The CDR3 totals 14 residues. Deletions cut 0 bases from V and 1 base from J, with 5 bases between. Germline CDR1 SGDLS, CDR2 YYNGEE.

In its sample, this clone was seen once. V usage is TRBV3-1 (or the pseudogene TRBV3-2) and J usage is TRBJ2-2; D might be TRBD2 (6 bases). The V and J ends lost 4 bases and 6 bases respectively, with 12 bases between them. Germline CDR1 is LGHDT and CDR2 is YNNKEL (reference sequence). The CDR3 extends over 14 amino acids. CDR3 bases: TGTGCCAGCAGCCGCGGGACTCAGGCCGGGGAGCTGTTTTTT. Its translation is CASSRGTQAGELFF.

The V and J genes are TRBV10-3 and TRBJ2-7; tentatively, D is TRBD1 or TRBD2 (5 bases each). V lost 1 base and J lost 1, with 11 bases in between. The CDR3 totals 15 residues. The germline V gene has CDR1 ENHRY and CDR2 SYGVKD. This chain's CDR3 is CAISEWGTDSYEQYF. Here the CDR3 DNA reads TGTGCCATCAGTGAGTGGGGGACGGATTCCTACGAGCAGTACTTC.

This chain joins TRBV19 and TRBJ1-1; 7 nucleotides match TRBD1. With V trimmed by 3 bases and J by 4 bases, 5 bases remained unmatched. The CDR3 extends over 14 amino acids. Germline CDR1 reads LNHDA; CDR2 reads SQIVND (reference sequence). Written as DNA, the CDR3 is TGTGCCAGTAGTATGGAACAGGGGATCACTGAAGCTTTCTTT. The encoded protein is CASSMEQGITEAFF.

The V and J genes are TRBV4-2 and TRBJ1-1; 9 positions match TRBD1. Germline V lookup: CDR1 LGHNA, CDR2 YNFKEQ. V lost 1 base and J lost 3; bases outside the gene matches: 0. The length of the CDR3 is 14 residues. The CDR3 DNA is TGTGCCAGCAGCCAAGGGGACAGGGACACTGAAGCTTTCTTT. Its protein product is CASSQGDRDTEAFF.

V and J are TRBV10-3 and TRBJ1-4, with D hard to call. Trimming took 6 bases from V and 0 from J, leaving 17 bases between them. The germline V gene has CDR1 ENHRY and CDR2 SYGVKD. The length of the CDR3 is 17 residues. In DNA form, the CDR3 reads TGTGCCATCAGAGGCGAGTCCGGAATTACAACTAATGAAAAACTGTTTTTT. Translated: CAIRGESGITTNEKLFF.

The chain recombines TRBV19 with TRBJ1-1; possibly TRBD1 for D (6 bases). CDR3 size: 14 residues. CDR1 and CDR2 from the germline V gene are LNHDA and SQIVND (reference sequence). The germline V and J ends were trimmed by 3 bases and 4 bases, with 12 bases remaining between them. The CDR3 sequence is CASSIIRGVTEAFF. The CDR3 bases are TGTGCCAGTAGTATTATAAGGGGGGTCACTGAAGCTTTCTTT. Full variable domain (remainder filled in from reference TRBV19 and TRBJ1-1): DGGITQSPKYLFRKEGQNVTLSCEQNLNHDAMYWYRQDPGQGLRLIYYSQIVNDFQKGDIAEGYSVSREKKESFPLTVTSAQKNPTAFYLCASSIIRGVTEAFFGQGTRLTVV.

This chain joins TRBV7-8 and TRBJ2-1; 9 nucleotides agree with TRBD2. From germline, CDR1 is SGHVS and CDR2 FQNEAQ. V shed 5 bases and J 7 bases; nucleotides not matched to a gene: 21. The CDR3 contains 19 residues. CDR3 sequence: CASSPTPFMREGLRNEQFF. The CDR3 nucleotides are TGTGCCAGCAGCCCAACCCCCTTTATGCGGGAGGGCCTGAGGAATGAGCAGTTCTTC.

The V call is TRBV19, the J call TRBJ2-1; D is perhaps TRBD1 (5 bases). Trimming took off 5 bases at V and 2 bases at J, with 13 bases between the two ends. CDR3 length: 15 amino acids. Germline loops: CDR1 LNHDA, CDR2 SQIVND (reference sequence). The chain's CDR3 is CASSYKGFTYNEQFF. The CDR3 nucleotides read TGTGCCAGTAGTTACAAGGGGTTCACCTACAATGAGCAGTTCTTC.

The chain is built from TRBV21-1 and TRBJ2-5; TRBD2 is taken as the D call from the table, unchecked against the DNA. TRBV21-1 is a recognized pseudogene. The CDR3 runs to 13 residues. CDR3: CASSSSGEETQYF. The DNA for the CDR3 is TGTGCCAGCAGCTCCTCCGGGGAAGAGACCCAGTACTTC.